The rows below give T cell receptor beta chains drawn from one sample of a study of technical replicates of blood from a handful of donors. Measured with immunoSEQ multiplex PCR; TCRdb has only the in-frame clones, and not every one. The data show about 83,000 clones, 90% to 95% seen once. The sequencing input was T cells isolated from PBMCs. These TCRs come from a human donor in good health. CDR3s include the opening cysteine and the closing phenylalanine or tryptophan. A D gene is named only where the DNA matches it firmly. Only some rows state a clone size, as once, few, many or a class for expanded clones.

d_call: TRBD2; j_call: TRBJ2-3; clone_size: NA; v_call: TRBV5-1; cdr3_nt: TGCGCCAGCAGCTTACTAGCGGGGGGTGTCACAGATACGCAGTATTTT; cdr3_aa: CASSLLAGGVTDTQYF
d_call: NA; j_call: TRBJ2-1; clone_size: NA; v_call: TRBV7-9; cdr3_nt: TGTGCCAGCAGCCAAGGGGGGGATGAGCAGTTCTTC; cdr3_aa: CASSQGGDEQFF
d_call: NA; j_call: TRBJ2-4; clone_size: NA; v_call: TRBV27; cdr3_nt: TGTGCCAGCAGTCCCCTAGCCAAAAACATTCAGTACTTC; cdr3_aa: CASSPLAKNIQYF
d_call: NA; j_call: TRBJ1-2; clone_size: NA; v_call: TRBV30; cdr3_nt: TGTGCCTGGAGTGTAGGTGGGCAGGGAAGGGGCTACACCTTC; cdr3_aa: CAWSVGGQGRGYTF
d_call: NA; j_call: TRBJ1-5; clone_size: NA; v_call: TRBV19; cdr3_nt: TGTGCCGTACTCACATACTTACCCTTAGAGGTGTGGAATCAGCCCCAGCATTTT; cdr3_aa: CAVLTYLPLEVWNQPQHF
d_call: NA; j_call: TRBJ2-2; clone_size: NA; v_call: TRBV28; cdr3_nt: TGTGCCAGCAGTTTGGAGGCCCGGAGGGAGCTGTTTTTT; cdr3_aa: CASSLEARRELFF
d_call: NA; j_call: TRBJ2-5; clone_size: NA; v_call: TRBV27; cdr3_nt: TGTGCCAGCAGTCTGCAAGCGGCACTTCAAGAGACCCAGTACTTC; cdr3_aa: CASSLQAALQETQYF
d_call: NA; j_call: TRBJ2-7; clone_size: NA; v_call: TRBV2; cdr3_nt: TGTGCCAGCAGCCCATTCGGGGAGCAGTACTTC; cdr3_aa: CASSPFGEQYF
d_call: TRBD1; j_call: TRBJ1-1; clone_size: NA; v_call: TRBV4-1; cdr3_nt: TGCGCCAGCAGCCAAGGGGTCTCCAGGGGGTTCGCTGAAGCTTTCTTT; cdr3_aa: CASSQGVSRGFAEAFF
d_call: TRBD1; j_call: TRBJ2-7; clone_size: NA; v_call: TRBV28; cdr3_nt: TGTGCCAGCAGTTTAATCGTTCAGGGGGCCTACGAGCAGTACTTC; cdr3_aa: CASSLIVQGAYEQYF
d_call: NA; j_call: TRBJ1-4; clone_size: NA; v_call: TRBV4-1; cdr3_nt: TGCGCCAGCAGCCTCGGGCAGGGGTATGAAAAACTGTTTTTT; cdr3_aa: CASSLGQGYEKLFF
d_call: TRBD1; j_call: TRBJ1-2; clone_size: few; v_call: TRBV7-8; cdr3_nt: TGTGCCAGCAGCAAAACCGACAGGGGTTGGGGCTATGGCTACACCTTC; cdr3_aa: CASSKTDRGWGYGYTF
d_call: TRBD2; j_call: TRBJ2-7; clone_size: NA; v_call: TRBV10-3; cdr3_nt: TGTGCCACTAGGACTAGCGGGAGCTCCTACGAGCAGTACTTC; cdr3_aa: CATRTSGSSYEQYF
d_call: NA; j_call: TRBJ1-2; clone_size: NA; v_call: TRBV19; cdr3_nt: TGTGCCAGTAGTATCAGGGATCCCCCTAACTATGGCTACACCTTC; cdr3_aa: CASSIRDPPNYGYTF
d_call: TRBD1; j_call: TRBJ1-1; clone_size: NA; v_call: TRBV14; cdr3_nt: TGTGCCAGCAGCCAAGCCGGGACAGGGTTTCGCGCTGAAGCTTTCTTT; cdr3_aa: CASSQAGTGFRAEAFF
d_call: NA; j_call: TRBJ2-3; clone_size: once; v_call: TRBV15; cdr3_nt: TGTGCCACCAGCAGAGATCGACAGGCTCTAGATACGCAGTATTTT; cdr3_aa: CATSRDRQALDTQYF
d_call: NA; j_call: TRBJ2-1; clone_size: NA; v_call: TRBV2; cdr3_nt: TGTGCCAGCAGTGGGCGAGGGAGTAGATACAATGAGCAGTTCTTC; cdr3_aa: CASSGRGSRYNEQFF
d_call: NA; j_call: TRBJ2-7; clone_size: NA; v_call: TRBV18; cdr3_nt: TGTGCCAGCTCACCACAGGGGTCGGGCTACGAGCAGTACTTC; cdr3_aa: CASSPQGSGYEQYF